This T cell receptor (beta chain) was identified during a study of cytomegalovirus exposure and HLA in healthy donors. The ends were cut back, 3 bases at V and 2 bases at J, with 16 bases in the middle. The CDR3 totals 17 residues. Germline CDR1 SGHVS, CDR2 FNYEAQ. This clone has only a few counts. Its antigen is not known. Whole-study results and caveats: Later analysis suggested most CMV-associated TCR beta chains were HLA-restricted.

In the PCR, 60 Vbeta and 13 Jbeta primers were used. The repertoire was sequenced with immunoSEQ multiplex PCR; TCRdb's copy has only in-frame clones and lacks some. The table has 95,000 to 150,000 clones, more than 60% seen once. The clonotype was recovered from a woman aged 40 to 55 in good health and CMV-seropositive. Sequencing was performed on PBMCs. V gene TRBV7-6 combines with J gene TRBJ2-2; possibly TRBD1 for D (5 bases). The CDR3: CASSLVDQGRNTGELFF. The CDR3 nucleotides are TGTGCCAGCAGCTTGGTCGACCAGGGCAGAAACACCGGGGAGCTGTTTTTT.